Listed here are 15 T cell receptor beta chains from one sample, sequenced in a study of blood T cell repertoires in COVID-19. The method was immunoSEQ multiplex PCR; TCRdb's version includes in-frame clones alone and lacks a portion of them. This table holds 370,000 or so clones, about 80% found once. The specimen was peripheral blood. Receptors originate from a human donor with acute or convalescent COVID-19. The donor label of this sample is uncertain.

This clone was seen ten or more times. J is TRBJ1-5 and V is TRBV6-5; maybe TRBD1 (5 bases). Trimming pared 3 bases from V and 3 bases from J, leaving 9 bases between. This CDR3 has 14 amino acids. CDR1 MNHEY and CDR2 SVGAGI come from the germline V gene. CDR3 loop: CASSYDSFNQPQHF. The CDR3 region has the DNA TGTGCCAGCAGTTATGACAGCTTCAATCAGCCCCAGCATTTT.

In this sample, this clone turned up a few times. V and J are TRBV5-1 and TRBJ1-4; the D is unclear. Trimming shortened V by 0 bases and J by 0 bases, and 9 bases separated the two germline ends. The CDR3 runs to 16 residues. CDR1 is SGHRS and CDR2 is YFSETQ in the germline V gene. The CDR3 spells CASSLGSYATNEKLFF. CDR3 DNA: TGCGCCAGCAGCTTGGGGAGTTACGCAACTAATGAAAAACTGTTTTTT.

This clone was seen more than once but under ten times. The chain has TRBV5-6 and TRBJ2-1; D may be TRBD2 (5 bases). From germline, CDR1 is SGHDT and CDR2 YYEEEE. The V end lost 5 bases, the J end lost 6 bases, and 18 bases lay between the germline ends. This CDR3 has 15 amino acids. As DNA, the CDR3 is TGTGCCAGCAGTCTTGCCGGGGTACCCCTCAATGAGCAGTTCTTC. It yields the protein CASSLAGVPLNEQFF.

This rearrangement joins TRBV7-8 to TRBJ1-1; TRBD1 matches at 8 bases. J lost 4 bases, V lost 2 bases, and 0 bases had no gene match. Germline CDR1 reads SGHVS; CDR2 reads FQNEAQ. The CDR3 is made up of 13 amino acids. The CDR3 DNA reads as TGTGCCAGCAGCTTAACAGGGGGCACTGAAGCTTTCTTT. It specifies CASSLTGGTEAFF.

This chain uses TRBV5-1 with TRBJ2-2, with TRBD1 matching 7 bases. V shed 5 bases and J 0 bases; nucleotides not matched to a gene: 1. The germline gives CDR1 SGHRS, CDR2 YFSETQ. The CDR3 sequence is 14 residues long. CDR3 nucleotide sequence: TGCGCCAGCAGTCAGGGGGCGAACACCGGGGAGCTGTTTTTT. Protein: CASSQGANTGELFF.

V usage is TRBV4-1 and J usage is TRBJ1-2, with 8 bases matching TRBD1. V lost 1 base and J lost 8; bases outside the gene matches: 6. The CDR3 has 14 amino acids. Germline V gene sequence: CDR1 MGHRA, CDR2 YSYEKL. CDR3 region: CASSQADRGWGYTF. In nucleotides, the CDR3 is TGCGCCAGCAGCCAAGCCGACAGGGGCTGGGGCTACACCTTC.

In DNA form, the CDR3 reads TGTGCCAGCAGCTTGGGTGGCGGGGGGCAAGAGACCCAGTACTTC. Protein sequence: CASSLGGGGQETQYF. The chain joins TRBV5-4 to TRBJ2-5; 8 nucleotides match TRBD2. V dropped 0 bases and J dropped 2; count of bases not matched to a gene: 3. This CDR3 has 15 amino acids. CDR1 and CDR2 from the germline V gene are SGHNT and YYREEE (reference sequence).

V gene TRBV7-9 combines with J gene TRBJ1-1; 10 positions match TRBD1. The CDR3 is 13 residues long. Germline CDR1 reads SEHNR; CDR2 reads FQNEAQ (reference sequence). V was clipped by 4 bases and J by 13 bases; unmatched bases: 9. In DNA form, the CDR3 reads TGTGCCAGCAGCTCCCCGGGACAGGGGCAGGATTTCTTT. It encodes CASSSPGQGQDFF.

This chain connects TRBV5-1 to TRBJ2-7; 7 bases map to TRBD2. V lost 4 bases and J lost 5; bases outside the gene matches: 6. Germline CDR1 SGHRS, CDR2 YFSETQ. The CDR3 runs to 13 residues. The CDR3 sequence: CASSEYREDEQYF. In DNA, the CDR3 is TGCGCCAGCAGCGAATACCGGGAGGACGAGCAGTACTTC.

V and J are TRBV11-2 and TRBJ1-1, with D tentatively TRBD1 (5 bases). V lost 1 base and J lost 2, with 14 bases in between. The CDR3 length is 16 residues. CDR1 is SGHAT, CDR2 FQNNGV, per germline. The CDR3, as DNA: TGTGCCAGCAGCTTAGTGCCTGCGGGGCTAAACACTGAAGCTTTCTTT. Amino acids: CASSLVPAGLNTEAFF.

CDR3 sequence reads: CASSPSRDFYEQYF. The CDR3 nucleotides are TGTGCCAGCAGTCCTTCCAGGGATTTCTACGAGCAGTACTTC. This chain connects TRBV7-2 to TRBJ2-7; D may be TRBD1 (5 bases). Trimming cost V 6 bases and J 3 bases, with 15 bases left between them. Germline assignment: CDR1 SGHTA and CDR2 FQGNSA. The length of the CDR3 is 14 residues.

This chain links TRBV3-1 (or the pseudogene TRBV3-2) with TRBJ1-5, with D maybe TRBD1 (5 bases). The length of the CDR3 is 15 residues. The V and J ends lost 3 bases and 3 bases respectively, with 12 bases between them. Per the germline V gene, CDR1 is LGHDT and CDR2 is YNNKEL (reference sequence). The CDR3 sequence is CASSQTATLNQPQHF. The CDR3 nucleotides are TGTGCCAGCAGCCAGACAGCCACCCTCAATCAGCCCCAGCATTTT.

The chain couples TRBV5-1 to TRBJ2-7, with TRBD1 as a possible D gene (5 bases). Per germline, CDR1 SGHRS and CDR2 YFSETQ. The CDR3 spans 15 residues. V lost 1 base, J lost 2 bases, and 13 bases lay in between. The CDR3 loop reads CASSLQGRAAYEQYF. In DNA form, the CDR3 reads TGCGCCAGCAGCTTGCAGGGAAGGGCCGCCTACGAGCAGTACTTC.

CDR3: CASSLIGTDYEQYF. DNA for the CDR3: TGCGCCAGCAGTCTAATCGGGACAGACTACGAGCAGTACTTC. The genes are TRBV5-1 and TRBJ2-7; 7 bases agree with TRBD1. Germline V gene sequence: CDR1 SGHRS, CDR2 YFSETQ. V was clipped by 5 bases and J by 3 bases; unmatched bases: 8. The CDR3 is 14 amino acids.

The rearrangement uses TRBV5-1 and TRBJ1-2; no clear D. Trimming left V 0 bases short and J 3 bases short, with 12 bases between. CDR3 length: 15 amino acids. Germline CDR1 SGHRS, CDR2 YFSETQ. Here the CDR3 DNA reads TGCGCCAGCAGCTTGGGAGACGGAGTTGACTATGGCTACACCTTC. Residues: CASSLGDGVDYGYTF.